Following are 21 T cell receptor beta chains from one sample sequenced in a study of cytomegalovirus exposure and HLA in healthy donors. A multiplex PCR was run with 60 Vbeta primers and 13 Jbeta primers. Assay used: immunoSEQ multiplex PCR; TCRdb lists only in-frame clones, some missing. The sample shows about 80,000 clones, approximately 66% of them seen only once. Source material: PBMCs. The receptors were gathered from a male donor in good health and CMV-seropositive.

The V gene is TRBV28, the J gene TRBJ2-7; D is possibly TRBD1 (5 bases). Germline V gene data show CDR1 as MDHEN and CDR2 as SYDVKM. CDR3 size: 14 residues. V shed 8 bases and J shed 4 bases, with 18 bases lying between them. Here the CDR3 reads CASYDSSRLYEQYF. Here the CDR3 DNA reads TGTGCCAGCTACGACAGTTCTAGGTTGTACGAGCAGTACTTC.

V gene TRBV6-6 combines with J gene TRBJ1-1; no reliable D call. The germline V gene has CDR1 MNHNY and CDR2 SVGAGI (reference sequence). CDR3 length equals 15 residues. Trimming cost V 0 bases and J 1 base, with 9 bases left between them. In DNA, the CDR3 is TGTGCCAGCAGTTACTCGGTGGAGACGAACACTGAAGCTTTCTTT. Amino acid sequence: CASSYSVETNTEAFF.

V usage is TRBV7-2 and J usage is TRBJ2-3; weak D call: TRBD1 (6 bases). Germline CDR1 SGHTA, CDR2 FQGNSA. The V gene lost 4 bases and the J gene lost 10 bases, with 18 bases spanning the gap. This CDR3 comprises 14 residues. CDR3 region: CASSSQGQGMAQYF. The CDR3, as DNA: TGTGCCAGCAGCTCCCAGGGGCAGGGGATGGCGCAGTATTTT. The complete variable domain, with remaining parts taken from reference TRBV7-2 and TRBJ2-3, reads GAGVSQSPSNKVTEKGKDVELRCDPISGHTALYWYRQSLGQGLEFLIYFQGNSAPDKSGLPSDRFSAERTGGSVSTLTIQRTQQEDSAVYLCASSSQGQGMAQYFGPGTRLTVL.

The genes are TRBV29-1 and TRBJ2-7, with TRBD1 as a possible D gene (6 bases). V lost 6 bases and J lost 7, with 16 bases in between. The CDR3 covers 12 residues. Germline CDR1 and CDR2: SQVTM and ANQGSEA. CDR3 region: CSVATGRREQYF. The CDR3 bases are TGCAGCGTGGCTACAGGGAGACGGGAGCAGTACTTC.

This clone came up a few times. The chain uses TRBV5-5 and TRBJ1-1, with D hard to call. V gave up 5 bases and J gave up 1 base, with 15 bases separating them. In germline, CDR1 is SGHKS, CDR2 YYEKEE (reference sequence). The CDR3 is 15 residues long. Written as DNA, the CDR3 is TGTGCCAGCAGAACCATAAGCTATAGGAACACTGAAGCTTTCTTT. Translating gives CASRTISYRNTEAFF.

The genes are TRBV6-1 and TRBJ2-3; 10 bases are shared with TRBD1. J lost 2 bases, V lost 11 bases, and 7 bases had no gene match. This CDR3 is built from 14 residues. Germline lookup yields CDR1 MNHNS and CDR2 SASEGT. The CDR3 loop is CAGGQGGPTDTQYF. The CDR3 DNA follows: TGTGCCGGTGGACAGGGGGGGCCCACAGATACGCAGTATTTT.

This chain links TRBV28 with TRBJ1-1; D unclear. Germline CDR1 MDHEN, CDR2 SYDVKM. The CDR3 totals 14 residues. With 2 bases removed from V and 5 bases from J, the gap between germline ends came to 12 bases. The CDR3 is CASSLRTVRTEAFF. For the CDR3, the DNA is TGTGCCAGCAGTTTAAGAACCGTGAGAACTGAAGCTTTCTTT.

Comments on this clone: This CDR3 fails to terminate in the conserved phenylalanine or tryptophan, so it likely reflects a read error. The chain has TRBV6-1 and TRBJ2-7, with TRBD1 matching 7 bases. Germline CDR1 and CDR2: MNHNS and SASEGT. The CDR3 is 14 amino acids. J lost 3 bases, V lost 0 bases, and 2 bases had no gene match. CDR3 DNA sequence: TGTGCCAGCAGTGAAGCGCCAGGGGGCTACGAGCAGTACCTC. Its protein is CASSEAPGGYEQYL.

V and J are TRBV4-1 and TRBJ2-7, with TRBD1 as a possible D gene (6 bases). With 4 bases removed from V and 2 bases from J, the gap between germline ends came to 12 bases. Germline V gives CDR1 MGHRA, CDR2 YSYEKL. The CDR3 has 14 amino acids. CDR3 loop: CASSLGTPTYEQYF. The CDR3 region has the DNA TGCGCCAGCAGCCTCGGGACACCTACCTACGAGCAGTACTTC.

The CDR3 nucleotides are TGCGCCAGCAGCCAGGGGGACACTGAAGCTTTCTTT. Protein: CASSQGDTEAFF. V usage is TRBV5-1 and J usage is TRBJ1-1, with TRBD1 matching 7 bases. In germline, CDR1 is SGHRS, CDR2 YFSETQ. The V gene end was trimmed by 4 bases and the J gene end by 3 bases; junction bases not matched to a gene: 0. The CDR3 runs 12 residues. Complete variable domain (other parts from reference TRBV5-1 and TRBJ1-1): KAGVTQTPRYLIKTRGQQVTLSCSPISGHRSVSWYQQTPGQGLQFLFEYFSETQRNKGNFPGRFSGRQFSNSRSEMNVSTLELGDSALYLCASSQGDTEAFFGQGTRLTVV.

The chain employs TRBV5-1 and TRBJ1-6; D is perhaps TRBD1 (6 bases). CDR1 is SGHRS, CDR2 YFSETQ, per germline. This CDR3 contains 16 residues. V lost 2 bases to trimming and J lost 7 bases, with 16 bases between them. The CDR3 reads CASSLEPGQGNSPLHF. CDR3 DNA sequence: TGCGCCAGCAGCTTAGAGCCGGGACAAGGGAATTCACCCCTCCACTTT.

In this sample, this clone turned up a few times. This chain joins TRBV5-1 and TRBJ2-1, with TRBD2 matching 7 bases. Germline V CDR1 and CDR2: SGHRS, YFSETQ. The CDR3 spans 18 residues. The V and J ends lost 7 bases and 6 bases, in that order; junction bases with no gene match: 22. The CDR3, as DNA: TGCGCCAGCCGGCCCGGTCAGGGCCTAGCGGAGCGTCTCAATGAGCAGTTCTTC. Its protein is CASRPGQGLAERLNEQFF.

J is TRBJ2-7 and V is TRBV7-9, with 7 nucleotides matching TRBD2. Trimming took 1 base from V and 12 from J; bases not matched to a gene: 6. The CDR3 runs to 12 residues. Germline V CDR1 and CDR2: SEHNR, FQNEAQ (reference sequence). The CDR3 DNA follows: TGTGCCAGCAGCTTAGGGGAGGGCAGCTTGTACTTC. This encodes CASSLGEGSLYF.

The V call is TRBV11-2, the J call TRBJ2-3; possible D gene TRBD1, 5 bases. Trimming took 5 bases from V and 2 from J, leaving 17 bases between them. The CDR3 contains 16 residues. The germline V gene encodes CDR1 SGHAT and CDR2 FQNNGV. CDR3 DNA sequence: TGTGCCAGCAGCCCTTCGACAGCGATTTTCACAGATACGCAGTATTTT. Amino acids: CASSPSTAIFTDTQYF.

This chain links TRBV27 with TRBJ1-5; tentative D call: TRBD1 (5 bases). The CDR3 is made up of 15 amino acids. Germline CDR1 MNHEY, CDR2 SMNVEV (reference sequence). V gave up 0 bases and J gave up 5 bases, with 11 bases separating them. The CDR3 DNA sequence: TGTGCCAGCAGTTTATCTTGGGGGACTTATCAGCCCCAGCATTTT. As protein: CASSLSWGTYQPQHF.

The J gene is TRBJ2-1, the V gene TRBV5-4; 11 bases map to TRBD2. J was trimmed by 8 bases and V by 8 bases; bases with no gene match: 6. CDR3 length: 13 residues. The germline V gene has CDR1 SGHNT and CDR2 YYREEE (reference sequence). The CDR3 DNA reads as TGTGCCAGTACTAGCGGGAGTATCGATGAGCAGTTCTTC. It translates to CASTSGSIDEQFF. The full variable domain, its missing parts supplied by reference TRBV5-4 and TRBJ2-1, is ETGVTQSPTHLIKTRGQQVTLRCSSQSGHNTVSWYQQALGQGPQFIFQYYREEENGRGNFPPRFSGLQFPNYSSELNVNALELDDSALYLCASTSGSIDEQFFGPGTRLTVL.

This clone was observed a single time. For the CDR3, the DNA is TGCAGTGCGGGAGAAAGTTACGAGCAGTACTTC. Protein: CSAGESYEQYF. V usage is TRBV20-1 and J usage is TRBJ2-7; weak D call: TRBD2 (5 bases). Germline CDR1 DFQATT, CDR2 SNEGSKA (reference sequence). The V and J ends lost 6 bases and 4 bases respectively, with 10 bases between them. The length of the CDR3 is 11 residues.

The count of this clone is one. V gene TRBV28 combines with J gene TRBJ1-2; D ambiguous. Germline CDR1 is MDHEN and CDR2 is SYDVKM. The CDR3 is 14 amino acids. Trimming pared 6 bases from V and 1 base from J, leaving 12 bases between. CDR3 region: CASRDQRDNYGYTF. CDR3 DNA: TGTGCCAGCAGGGACCAACGGGATAACTATGGCTACACCTTC.

This clone turned up a few times. This chain joins TRBV13 and TRBJ2-5; TRBD1 aligns across 9 bases. V was pared by 6 bases and J by 4 bases, with 12 bases of the junction left unmatched. The length of the CDR3 is 16 residues. Germline CDR1 reads PRHDT; CDR2 reads FYEKMQ (reference sequence). CDR3 region: CASSLRQGVPLETQYF. The CDR3 nucleotides read TGTGCCAGCAGTTTAAGACAGGGGGTGCCCCTAGAGACCCAGTACTTC. The complete variable domain, with remaining parts taken from reference TRBV13 and TRBJ2-5, reads AAGVIQSPRHLIKEKRETATLKCYPIPRHDTVYWYQQGPGQDPQFLISFYEKMQSDKGSIPDRFSAQQFSDYHSELNMSSLELGDSALYFCASSLRQGVPLETQYFGPGTRLLVL.

This clone ranks as medium-sized (0.01 to 0.1%). The chain carries TRBV7-9 and TRBJ1-1; 8 bases are a match to TRBD1. V dropped 5 bases and J dropped 11; count of bases not matched to a gene: 10. The CDR3 loop spans 13 amino acids. Germline V gene lookup returns CDR1 SEHNR and CDR2 FQNEAQ (reference sequence). CDR3: CASSPPGQGAAFF. As DNA, the CDR3 is TGTGCCAGCAGCCCCCCCGGACAGGGAGCGGCTTTCTTT.

This chain connects TRBV11-2 to TRBJ2-1; the match to TRBD1 covers 9 bases. This CDR3 comprises 15 residues. V lost 5 bases to trimming and J lost 4 bases; unmatched junction nucleotides: 6. Germline V gene data show CDR1 as SGHAT and CDR2 as FQNNGV. In nucleotides, the CDR3 is TGTGCCAGCAGCCCGCTGACAGGGGGTTACAATGAGCAGTTCTTC. Translated, it gives CASSPLTGGYNEQFF.